The T cell receptor (beta chain) under discussion was sequenced for a study of T cell responses to AZD1222 COVID-19 vaccine. The repertoire was sequenced with immunoSEQ multiplex PCR; TCRdb's copy has only in-frame clones and lacks some. The top ten clones hold about 1% of a sample with over 150,000 clones, over 80% of them seen once. Germline CDR1 reads MGHRA; CDR2 reads YSYEKL. The CDR3 extends over 15 amino acids. V lost 0 bases to trimming and J lost 1 base, with 8 bases between them. The J gene is TRBJ2-3, the V gene TRBV4-1; possible D gene TRBD1, 6 bases. This sample comprised peripheral blood, obtained 28 days after the second dose of the MenACWY control vaccine. The TCR comes from an adult who received the MenACWY meningococcal vaccine as a control. The CDR3 DNA follows: TGCGCCAGCAGCCAAGATAACAGGGGCACAGATACGCAGTATTTT. It specifies CASSQDNRGTDTQYF.